Listed below are T cell receptor beta chains from one sample, sequenced in a study of blood T cell repertoires in COVID-19. Data came from immunoSEQ multiplex PCR; TCRdb stores just in-frame clones and leaves some out. Of tens of thousands of clones detected, approximately 80% appear once; the ten largest clones hold about 42%. Sequencing was carried out using peripheral blood. The receptors stem from a woman of 80 years or more with acute or convalescent COVID-19. CDR3s include the opening cysteine and the closing phenylalanine or tryptophan. Fields, in order: D gene, clone size, V gene, J gene, CDR3 protein, CDR3 DNA. A D gene is named only where the DNA matches it firmly. Expanded clones get a size class; other rows say once, few or many, or leave the size out.

TRBD1,NA,TRBV12-5,TRBJ1-5,CASGPTGVYSNQPQHF,TGTGCTAGTGGTCCCACAGGGGTCTATAGCAATCAGCCCCAGCATTTT
NA,NA,TRBV24-1,TRBJ2-1,CATQGSGYNEQFF,TGTGCCACACAGGGTAGTGGGTACAATGAGCAGTTCTTC
TRBD2,few,TRBV5-1,TRBJ2-3,CASTRGVDRTDTQYF,TGCGCCAGCACACGGGGGGTCGATCGCACAGATACGCAGTATTTT
TRBD1,NA,TRBV5-1,TRBJ1-2,CASSLDRGQGGYTF,TGCGCCAGCAGCTTGGACAGGGGGCAGGGTGGCTACACCTTC
NA,NA,TRBV6-1,TRBJ2-7,CASSEALWDTYEQYF,TGTGCCAGCAGTGAAGCCTTGTGGGACACCTACGAGCAGTACTTC
TRBD1,NA,TRBV5-8,TRBJ2-1,CASRDRGFGEQFF,TGTGCCAGCCGGGACAGGGGGTTTGGTGAGCAGTTCTTC
NA,NA,TRBV7-2,TRBJ1-1,CASRFRGDTEAFF,TGTGCCAGCAGATTCAGGGGAGACACTGAAGCTTTCTTT
TRBD1,NA,TRBV5-6,TRBJ2-5,CASSLMRGLLGETQYF,TGTGCCAGCAGCTTGATGAGGGGGCTCTTGGGAGAGACCCAGTACTTC
TRBD1,once,TRBV5-4,TRBJ2-5,CASSLPTGGSLKETQYF,TGTGCCAGCAGCTTACCGACAGGGGGTAGTCTCAAAGAGACCCAGTACTTC
NA,NA,TRBV5-1,TRBJ1-5,CASSPTGYREQPQHF,TGCGCCAGCAGTCCAACAGGGTATCGAGAACAGCCCCAGCATTTT
NA,NA,TRBV4-1,TRBJ2-1,CASSQDGGRDEQFF,TGCGCCAGCAGCCAAGATGGAGGACGGGATGAGCAGTTCTTC
NA,NA,TRBV4-3,TRBJ2-2,CASSQSPPSGRRTGELFF,TGCGCCAGCAGCCAATCCCCGCCGTCTGGGAGACGCACCGGGGAGCTGTTTTTT
TRBD2,NA,TRBV14,TRBJ2-7,CASSHPTPGGYEQYF,TGTGCCAGCAGCCACCCAACCCCGGGAGGCTACGAGCAGTACTTC
TRBD2,NA,TRBV3-1/TRBV3-2,TRBJ2-2,CASSQVAGGNTGELFF,TGTGCCAGCAGCCAAGTAGCGGGAGGGAACACCGGGGAGCTGTTTTTT
NA,NA,TRBV24-1,TRBJ2-1,CATSDQVYEQFF,TGTGCCACCAGTGATCAGGTTTATGAGCAGTTCTTC
TRBD2,NA,TRBV28,TRBJ2-3,CASSPTSGGILRGDTQYF,TGTGCCAGCAGTCCCACTAGCGGGGGTATACTTAGGGGAGATACGCAGTATTTT
NA,NA,TRBV6-5,TRBJ1-1,CASTRGGSEAFF,TGTGCCAGCACACGGGGGGGGTCTGAAGCTTTCTTT
NA,NA,TRBV15,TRBJ2-3,CATARGGNTDTQYF,TGTGCCACAGCCCGGGGCGGGAACACAGATACGCAGTATTTT
NA,NA,TRBV25-1,TRBJ1-2,CASGDTSYGYTF,TGTGCCAGCGGGGACACTTCCTATGGCTACACCTTC
NA,NA,TRBV12-3/TRBV12-4,TRBJ2-3,CASSLGDTQYF,TGTGCCAGCAGCCTCGGGGATACGCAGTATTTT
TRBD1,NA,TRBV6-5,TRBJ1-6,CASSYLGQGTSPLHF,TGTGCCAGCAGTTACTTGGGACAGGGAACTTCACCCCTCCACTTT
NA,few,TRBV7-9,TRBJ1-4,CASSLVESPNEKLFF,TGTGCCAGCAGCTTAGTAGAGAGTCCCAATGAAAAACTGTTTTTT